This T cell receptor (beta chain) comes out of a study of blood T cell repertoires in COVID-19 (dated by TCRdb to the early 2020s). Background on the whole study: The collaborator samples originated in the United States, Italy and Spain and spanned the acute and convalescent phases of COVID-19. The material from the prospective study consisted of cDNA or gDNA derived from T cells, B-cell-depleted T cells, or PBMCs. Subjects who had been exposed to COVID-19, were actively infected with it, or had recovered from it provided the deeply sampled blood TCRbeta repertoires that made up the dataset. The repertoires were released in a freely available public database intended as a resource for research on the immune response to SARS-CoV-2. Samples came from the ongoing ImmuneRACE study (first 160 participants) plus 1,254 subjects from 6 global collaborators. Nearly every sample came with metadata listing a de-identified subject ID, COVID-19 status, age in years and sex. Where available, HLA class I and class II types were taken from metadata supplied by the sample provider and were not determined by assay-based typing.

Enrolling through a virtual design, the prospective study's participants ranged in age from roughly 18 to 89 years and lived across 20 to 30 United States geographic areas. Cohort assignment in the prospective study relied on participant-reported clinical history from a screening survey and a study questionnaire. Exposed participants had been in contact with someone with a PCR-confirmed or clinician-diagnosed COVID-19 case within 2 weeks of study entry. Mobile phlebotomists in the prospective study collected whole blood, serum and a nasopharyngeal or oropharyngeal swab from every participant. Over a roughly 2-month period, participants in the prospective study had the option of providing additional blood draws and questionnaires. Prospective study blood samples were shipped either frozen or at room temperature before DNA extraction. The immunoSEQ Assay, a bias-controlled multiplex PCR, was used to amplify TCRbeta CDR3 regions from genomic DNA. In the authors' own workflow: The number of nucleated cells in each sample was estimated from the amplification of reference gene primers within the assay. To quantify the absolute abundance of each unique TCRbeta CDR3 rearrangement, sequence reads were collapsed and filtered. For each sample, productive Simpson clonality was calculated as the square root of Simpson's diversity index across productive rearrangements. Imported from immuneACCESS, the table was reduced by TCRdb to in-frame sequences with V and J called. These copies leave out some clones; in studies compared against another copy, an unresolved V gene accounts for under half, and the cause of the remainder is not known. The V and J calls and clone size come from that table; D and trimming were worked out from the DNA. The sample profile shows some 180,000 clones; 80% of them were found once. The ten most abundant clones make up roughly 14% of the sample.

Clipping removes 5 bases from V and 6 bases from J, with 9 as the unmatched junction base count. The germline V gene gives CDR1 as SGHRS and CDR2 as YFSETQ. The CDR3 has 15 amino acids, counting the end cysteine and phenylalanine. Left in the record is the CDR3 DNA by itself, 45 bases read in frame from the first base. Overall results and qualifications from the work: The amount of clinical and demographic metadata varied by source and participant and was provided uncurated.

Comments on this clone: Which antigen it targets is not known. There are no base qualities to consult, and no much larger clone falls within one base.

Source material: PBMCs or T cells enriched from blood (not recorded which). This chain is built from TRBV5-1 and TRBJ2-3; TRBD1 aligns with 10 central bases. The origin of this receptor is a man aged 55 to 70 who had been exposed to COVID-19. The DNA sequence is TGCGCCAGCAGGGGGACAGGGGACCAGGTGGATACGCAGTATTTT. This yields the protein CASRGTGDQVDTQYF.